This TCR beta chain was recovered during a study of cytomegalovirus exposure and HLA in healthy donors. Both 60 Vbeta primers and 13 Jbeta primers went into the PCR. The assay was immunoSEQ multiplex PCR, and TCRdb's table has in-frame clones only and misses some. This sample has about 150,000 clones, with approximately 80% found just once. Germline V gene sequence: CDR1 MDHEN, CDR2 SYDVKM. This CDR3 spans 13 amino acids. Trimming removed 5 bases at V and 3 bases at J, with 7 bases between. Sequenced material: PBMCs. V usage is TRBV28 and J usage is TRBJ2-2; D is undetermined. The clonotype originates from a woman in her forties in good health and CMV-seropositive. The CDR3 bases are TGTGCCAGCAGTCCCTCCCACACCGGGGAGCTGTTTTTT. It is translated as CASSPSHTGELFF.